A selection of T cell receptor beta chains follows, all from one sample in a study of cytomegalovirus exposure and HLA in healthy donors. Generated by immunoSEQ multiplex PCR, the TCRdb table keeps only in-frame clones and is missing some. The sample records hundreds of thousands of clones, 75% being singletons. Sequenced sample: PBMCs. The origin of the receptors is a woman in her twenties or thirties in good health and CMV-seronegative. CDR3s include the opening cysteine and the closing phenylalanine or tryptophan. A D gene is named only where the DNA matches it firmly. Where a row states a size, it is once, few, many or the class of an expanded clone; other rows omit it.

D,size,J,V,CDR3,DNA
TRBD2,once,TRBJ2-1,TRBV7-8,CASSHRTSLDEQFF,TGTGCCAGCAGCCATAGGACTAGTCTGGATGAGCAGTTCTTC
TRBD1,-,TRBJ1-1,TRBV30,CAWSGQGDTEAFF,TGTGCCTGGAGTGGACAGGGAGACACTGAAGCTTTCTTT
TRBD1,-,TRBJ1-4,TRBV27,CASSLQGAGEKLFF,TGTGCCAGCAGTTTACAGGGGGCCGGTGAAAAACTGTTTTTT
TRBD1,-,TRBJ2-6,TRBV5-4,CASSLPGTGPPGANVLTF,TGTGCCAGCAGCTTGCCAGGGACAGGTCCTCCTGGGGCCAACGTCCTGACTTTC
TRBD1,-,TRBJ2-7,TRBV6-5,CASSYSPGGYYEQYF,TGTGCCAGCAGTTATTCCCCAGGGGGCTACTACGAGCAGTACTTC
TRBD1,few,TRBJ1-3,TRBV2,CASSATGQGLGNTIYF,TGTGCCAGCAGTGCGACGGGACAGGGACTTGGAAACACCATATATTTT
TRBD1,-,TRBJ1-2,TRBV5-1,CASSLEAGGGYTF,TGCGCCAGCAGCTTGGAGGCAGGGGGTGGCTACACCTTC
-,once,TRBJ2-7,TRBV5-6,CASSLDNSYEQYF,TGTGCCAGCAGCTTAGACAATTCCTACGAGCAGTACTTC
TRBD2,-,TRBJ2-3,TRBV5-1,CASSIAGSTDTQYF,TGCGCCAGCAGCATAGCGGGAAGCACAGATACGCAGTATTTT
TRBD2,-,TRBJ2-7,TRBV5-1,CASSYGTSGYSYEQYF,TGCGCCAGCAGCTACGGGACTAGCGGTTACTCCTACGAGCAGTACTTC
-,-,TRBJ1-2,TRBV7-3,CASSLTGDGYTF,TGTGCCAGCAGCTTAACAGGGGATGGCTACACCTTC
-,-,TRBJ2-1,TRBV4-2,CAISQGTGQSSSYNEQFF,TGTGCCATCAGCCAGGGTACCGGACAGTCAAGCTCCTACAATGAGCAGTTCTTC
-,-,TRBJ2-7,TRBV7-6,CASSREQGPYEQYF,TGTGCCAGCAGCAGAGAACAGGGACCCTACGAGCAGTACTTC
-,-,TRBJ2-7,TRBV21-1,CASSEDRGGEQYF,TGTGCCAGCAGCGAGGACAGGGGAGGCGAGCAGTACTTC
-,-,TRBJ1-1,TRBV13,CASSQRERGHRTEAFF,TGTGCCAGCAGCCAAAGGGAAAGGGGACACCGAACTGAAGCTTTCTTT
-,few,TRBJ1-1,TRBV11-3,CASSFLLNTEAFF,TGTGCCAGCAGCTTCCTACTTAACACTGAAGCTTTCTTT
TRBD1,-,TRBJ2-7,TRBV15,CATSTIRGREQYF,TGTGCCACCAGCACGATCAGGGGGCGCGAGCAGTACTTC
TRBD2,few,TRBJ2-7,TRBV6-5,CASSWTSGGYEQYF,TGTGCCAGCAGTTGGACTAGCGGGGGTTACGAGCAGTACTTC
-,-,TRBJ1-2,TRBV6-5,CASSAYRLGYTF,TGTGCCAGCAGTGCGTACAGGTTAGGCTACACCTTC
TRBD1,-,TRBJ1-2,TRBV6-1,CASNGPDRGYGYTF,TGTGCCAGCAATGGCCCTGACAGGGGCTATGGCTACACCTTC
-,-,TRBJ1-2,TRBV27,CASSYIVSPGGINYGYTF,TGTGCCAGCAGTTATATTGTCTCCCCGGGAGGGATCAACTATGGCTACACCTTC
-,-,TRBJ2-7,TRBV11-2,CASTPVSGSVHEQYF,TGTGCCAGCACCCCCGTCTCCGGGAGTGTCCACGAGCAGTACTTC
-,few,TRBJ1-1,TRBV9,CASSLEWVEGVFTEAFF,TGTGCCAGCAGTTTAGAGTGGGTGGAGGGCGTATTCACTGAAGCTTTCTTT
TRBD2,-,TRBJ2-5,TRBV9,CASSVERGGETQYF,TGTGCCAGCAGCGTTGAGCGGGGGGGGGAGACCCAGTACTTC
-,-,TRBJ1-4,TRBV10-2,CASSESRGGANEKLFF,TGCGCCAGCAGTGAGTCGAGAGGGGGGGCTAATGAAAAACTGTTTTTT
TRBD2,-,TRBJ2-7,TRBV19,CASSIGTSGYEQYF,TGTGCCAGTAGTATAGGGACTAGCGGCTACGAGCAGTACTTC
TRBD1,-,TRBJ2-2,TRBV6-6,CATIEGTGANTGELFF,TGTGCCACCATCGAGGGAACAGGGGCTAACACCGGGGAGCTGTTTTTT
-,-,TRBJ2-2,TRBV11-3,CASSSRSRVIGGELFF,TGTGCCAGCAGCTCGAGATCCCGGGTAATCGGCGGGGAGCTGTTTTTT
-,-,TRBJ1-1,TRBV27,CASSFGIATEAFF,TGTGCCAGCAGTTTCGGGATAGCGACTGAAGCTTTCTTT
-,-,TRBJ2-7,TRBV7-6,CASSLDVRYYEQYF,TGTGCCAGCAGCTTAGATGTCAGATACTACGAGCAGTACTTC
TRBD1,-,TRBJ2-6,TRBV6-1,CASGQGHNVLTF,TGTGCCAGCGGACAGGGCCATAACGTCCTGACTTTC
TRBD2,-,TRBJ2-1,TRBV9,CASSGIAAGGGNEQFF,TGTGCCAGCAGCGGTATAGCGGCGGGAGGGGGCAATGAGCAGTTCTTC
TRBD1,-,TRBJ1-2,TRBV6-1,CASSEGQGPLYGYTF,TGTGCCAGCAGTGAAGGACAGGGACCTCTATATGGCTACACCTTC
-,-,TRBJ1-1,TRBV30,CAWSREGNTEAFF,TGTGCCTGGAGCCGCGAGGGGAACACTGAAGCTTTCTTT
TRBD2,few,TRBJ2-1,TRBV6-1,CASRSGTSGNEQFF,TGTGCCAGCAGATCCGGGACTAGCGGGAATGAGCAGTTCTTC
TRBD1,-,TRBJ1-3,TRBV9,CASSAGQYTWANTIYF,TGTGCCAGCAGCGCGGGACAGTACACTTGGGCGAACACCATATATTTT
-,-,TRBJ1-2,TRBV5-6,CASSHISDGGLYGYTF,TGTGCCAGCAGCCATATCTCCGACGGGGGGCTTTATGGCTACACCTTC
TRBD1,-,TRBJ2-2,TRBV6-6,CASSWTGTNTGELFF,TGTGCCAGCAGTTGGACAGGGACTAACACCGGGGAGCTGTTTTTT
-,-,TRBJ2-3,TRBV14,CASSPRPEADTQYF,TGTGCCAGCAGCCCACGCCCAGAGGCAGATACGCAGTATTTT
-,-,TRBJ2-7,TRBV2,CASKPTSSYEQYF,TGTGCCAGCAAACCAACGAGCTCCTACGAGCAGTACTTC
-,-,TRBJ1-1,TRBV27,CASSLSPNTEAFF,TGTGCCAGCAGTTTAAGCCCGAACACTGAAGCTTTCTTT
-,-,TRBJ1-2,TRBV30,CAWSTGSSYGYTF,TGTGCCTGGAGCACTGGTTCGAGCTATGGCTACACCTTC
-,-,TRBJ2-2,TRBV7-9,CASSDKTGSPGAGELFF,TGTGCCAGCAGCGATAAAACGGGAAGTCCCGGGGCCGGGGAGCTGTTTTTT
-,-,TRBJ1-1,TRBV29-1,CSVFGGTTEAFF,TGCAGCGTGTTCGGGGGGACGACTGAAGCTTTCTTT
-,-,TRBJ2-1,TRBV4-2,CASSPGNEQFF,TGTGCCAGCAGCCCGGGGAATGAGCAGTTCTTC
-,-,TRBJ1-1,TRBV5-1,CASSLTVNTEAFF,TGCGCCAGCAGCTTGACGGTGAACACTGAAGCTTTCTTT
-,-,TRBJ2-4,TRBV5-6,CASSLGAGIAKNIQYF,TGTGCCAGCAGCTTGGGGGCGGGTATCGCCAAAAACATTCAGTACTTC